The sample holds a few counts of the clone carrying this TCR beta chain. What it binds is not known. TCRdb re-called the 5' RACE reads with MiXCR, one entry per CDR3 protein. In the table there are about 110,000 distinct CDR3 sequences, 9.5% to 15% of which are singletons. The data were obtained in a study of T-cell memory formation after mild COVID-19. Study-level results: The CD4+ clones that contracted clustered mainly within CM and EM, and the CD8+ clones concentrated in EMRA.

V gave up 7 bases and J gave up 5 bases; unmatched junction bases: 16. From germline, CDR1 is LNHNV and CDR2 YYDKDF (reference sequence). The CDR3 consists of 17 residues. The TCR comes from an adult woman who had mild COVID-19 (a few samples of this study predate the infection). Cell type and time point are not known. Sequenced material: PBMCs or a T cell subset sorted from them (not recorded which). The chain couples TRBV15 to TRBJ2-1; 8 nucleotides line up with TRBD2. The CDR3 nucleotides are TGTGCCACCACTGAGCGGGAGCGAGTGGTAGGGCACAATGAGCAGTTCTTC. This gives the protein CATTERERVVGHNEQFF. Based on the CDR3 plus reference TRBV15 and TRBJ2-1, the full variable domain is DAMVIQNPRYQVTQFGKPVTLSCSQTLNHNVMYWYQQKSSQAPKLLFHYYDKDFNNEADTPDNFQSRRPNTSFCFLDIRSPGLGDTAMYLCATTERERVVGHNEQFFGPGTRLTVL.